This TCR beta chain emerged from a study of regulatory T cells in long-lasting Graves disease. General study results and limits: Favored usage of TRBV28, TRBJ1-2 and TRBJ2-5 was recorded in persistent disease.

CDR3 regions were amplified by Arm-PCR using iRepertoire HTBI primers to build TCR beta libraries. MiXCR, run by TCRdb on the multiplex PCR reads, gives a single entry per CDR3 protein. The repertoire holds fewer than 450,000 distinct CDR3 sequences, over 12% seen once, with about 7.8% in the top ten. This CDR3 is built from 14 residues. Germline-derived CDR1 and CDR2 are MNHEY and SVGEGT. Time point here: newly diagnosed GD, antithyroid drugs for less than 3 months. RNA extracted from PBMCs served as the sequencing template. In each case, Graves' disease was diagnosed per American Thyroid Association guidelines. About this clonotype itself: Its antigen is not identified. A far larger clone differs by one base, so this is likely a read error.

The sample also formed part of further work on T cells in Graves' hyperthyroidism and ophthalmopathy. In that study: In the first-round RT-PCR of the TCR CDR3, the HTBI primer set was used. Ophthalmopathy stood apart from stable hyperthyroidism in a 13 V-J model.

This specimen was peripheral blood mononuclear cells (PBMCs), taken at new diagnosis, from a patient treated with antithyroid drugs. The receptor was derived from a woman between 40 and 50 years old with Graves disease. V gene TRBV6-2 or TRBV6-3 combines with J gene TRBJ2-7, with 10 bases aligning to TRBD2. This CDR3 reads CAISVAGGTYGQYF. The CDR3 DNA reads as TGTGCCATCAGTGTAGCGGGAGGAACCTACGGGCAGTACTTC.